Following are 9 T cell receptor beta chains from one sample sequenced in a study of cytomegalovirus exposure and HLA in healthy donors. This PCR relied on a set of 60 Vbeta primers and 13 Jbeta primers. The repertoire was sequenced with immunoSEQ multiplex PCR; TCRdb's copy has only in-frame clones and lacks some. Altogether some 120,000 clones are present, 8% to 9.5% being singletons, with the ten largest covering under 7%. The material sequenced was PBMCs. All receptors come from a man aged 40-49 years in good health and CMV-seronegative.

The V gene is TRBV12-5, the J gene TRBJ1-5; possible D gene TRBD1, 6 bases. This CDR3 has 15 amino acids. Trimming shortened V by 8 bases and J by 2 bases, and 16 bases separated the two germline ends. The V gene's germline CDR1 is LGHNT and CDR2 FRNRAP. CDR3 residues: CASSLEGVGNQPQHF. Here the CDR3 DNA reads TGTGCTAGTTCCCTCGAGGGGGTTGGCAATCAGCCCCAGCATTTT.

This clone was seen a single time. CDR3 nucleotides: TGCAGCGTCGACACCTTCTACGAGCAGTACTTC. It is translated as CSVDTFYEQYF. The genes are TRBV29-1 and TRBJ2-7, with D uncertain. The germline CDR1 and CDR2 sequences are SQVTM and ANQGSEA. The CDR3 contains 11 residues. V lost 6 bases to trimming and J lost 3 bases, with 9 bases between them.

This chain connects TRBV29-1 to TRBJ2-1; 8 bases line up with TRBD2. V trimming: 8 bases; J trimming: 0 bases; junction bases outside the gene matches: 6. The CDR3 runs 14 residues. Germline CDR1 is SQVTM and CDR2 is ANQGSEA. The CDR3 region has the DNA TGCAGCACCAGCGGGGGAGACTCCTACAATGAGCAGTTCTTC. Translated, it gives CSTSGGDSYNEQFF.

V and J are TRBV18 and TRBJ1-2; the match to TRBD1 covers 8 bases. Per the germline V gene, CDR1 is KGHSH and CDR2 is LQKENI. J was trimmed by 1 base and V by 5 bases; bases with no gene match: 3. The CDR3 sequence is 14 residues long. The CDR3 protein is CASSSGQGNYGYTF. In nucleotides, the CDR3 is TGTGCCAGCTCAAGTGGACAGGGTAACTATGGCTACACCTTC.

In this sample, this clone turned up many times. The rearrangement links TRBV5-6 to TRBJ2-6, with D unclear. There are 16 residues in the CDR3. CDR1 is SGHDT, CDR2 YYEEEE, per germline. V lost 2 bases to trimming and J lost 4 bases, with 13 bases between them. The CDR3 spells CASSLIGVAGANVLTF. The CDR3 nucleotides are TGTGCCAGCAGCTTAATTGGAGTGGCCGGGGCCAACGTCCTGACTTTC.

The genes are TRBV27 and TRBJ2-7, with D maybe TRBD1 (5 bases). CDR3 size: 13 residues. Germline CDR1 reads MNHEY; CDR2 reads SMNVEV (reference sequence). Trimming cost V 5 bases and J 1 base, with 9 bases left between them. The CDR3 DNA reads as TGTGCCAGCAGTCATCAGGGTTCCTACGAGCAGTACTTC. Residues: CASSHQGSYEQYF.

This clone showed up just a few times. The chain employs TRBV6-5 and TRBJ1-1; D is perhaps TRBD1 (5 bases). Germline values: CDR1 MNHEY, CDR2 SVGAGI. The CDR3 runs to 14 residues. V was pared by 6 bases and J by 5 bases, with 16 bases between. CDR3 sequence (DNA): TGTGCCAGCAGCCCCAGGGAATCTAGGACTGAAGCTTTCTTT. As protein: CASSPRESRTEAFF.

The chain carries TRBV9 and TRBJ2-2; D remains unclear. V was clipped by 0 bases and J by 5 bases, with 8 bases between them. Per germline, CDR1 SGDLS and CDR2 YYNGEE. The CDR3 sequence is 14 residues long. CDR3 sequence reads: CASSVAGLTGELFF. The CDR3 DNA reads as TGTGCCAGCAGCGTAGCAGGATTGACCGGGGAGCTGTTTTTT. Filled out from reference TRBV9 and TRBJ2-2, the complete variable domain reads DSGVTQTPKHLITATGQRVTLRCSPRSGDLSVYWYQQSLDQGLQFLIQYYNGEERAKGNILERFSAQQFPDLHSELNLSSLELGDSALYFCASSVAGLTGELFFGEGSRLTVL.

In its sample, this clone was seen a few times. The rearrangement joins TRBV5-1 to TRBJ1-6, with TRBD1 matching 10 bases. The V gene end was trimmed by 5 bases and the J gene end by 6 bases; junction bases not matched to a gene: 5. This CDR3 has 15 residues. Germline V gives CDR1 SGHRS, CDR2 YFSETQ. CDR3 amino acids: CASSPGTGVNSPLHF. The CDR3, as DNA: TGCGCCAGCAGTCCTGGGACAGGGGTTAATTCACCCCTCCACTTT.